The rows below give T cell receptor beta chains drawn from one sample of a study of blood T cells in healthy people across ages. TCRdb itself ran the 5' RACE reads through MiXCR, one entry per CDR3 protein. The data show hundreds of thousands of distinct CDR3 sequences, 53% seen once. The sample was blood. All receptors come from a man at least 80 years old in good health. The CDR3 runs from the conserved cysteine through the conserved F or W. A D gene is named only where the DNA matches it firmly. Size values are once, few and many counts, or a class for expanded clones, and some rows have none.

d_call clone_size j_call v_call cdr3_nt cdr3_aa
. . TRBJ1-1 TRBV2 TGTGCCAGCAGTGAAGCGGTCGAAGCTTTCTTT CASSEAVEAFF
. . TRBJ1-2 TRBV20-1 TGCAGTGCTAACCGCGGCGGAGGGCTTGGCTACACCTTC CSANRGGGLGYTF
. . TRBJ1-2 TRBV12-3/TRBV12-4 TGTGCCAGCAGTTTAGGCAGGGTGGGAGGCTACACCTTC CASSLGRVGGYTF
. once TRBJ2-1 TRBV2 TGTGCCAGCGGGACCCTGAAAGGTAGCGGAGCAATGAATGAGCAGTTCTTC CASGTLKGSGAMNEQFF
TRBD2 few TRBJ2-1 TRBV27 TGTGCCAGCAGTTTTCTCTGGGCTAGCGGGAGCAATGAGCAGTTCTTC CASSFLWASGSNEQFF
. few TRBJ1-2 TRBV27 TGTGCCAGCAGTTCCCCGGGGCGCGTCTATGGCTACACCTTC CASSSPGRVYGYTF
TRBD2 few TRBJ2-1 TRBV3-1 TGTGCCAGCAGCCATGGGACTACCTACAATGAGCAGTTCTTC CASSHGTTYNEQFF
. . TRBJ2-5 TRBV28 TGTGCCATCTCCACTTTCCAAGAGACCCAGTACTTC CAISTFQETQYF
. . TRBJ2-1 TRBV7-9 TGTGCCAGCAGCTCGGGGATATACCATGAGCAGTTCTTC CASSSGIYHEQFF
TRBD2 . TRBJ2-7 TRBV10-3 TGTGCCATCAGGGGGGACTACCAGGCTTTCGAGCAGTACTTC CAIRGDYQAFEQYF
. few TRBJ2-7 TRBV4-2 TGTGCCAGCAGCGCCGCGGCTAGCTCCTACGAGCAGTACTTC CASSAAASSYEQYF
. many TRBJ2-7 TRBV14 TGTGCCAGCAGCCATAGAAAGACCCAGAGCTCCTACGAGCAGTACTTC CASSHRKTQSSYEQYF
. . TRBJ1-1 TRBV29-1 TGCAGCGTCGGGCAGGTCCCCGGCCCTGAAGCTTTCTTT CSVGQVPGPEAFF
. . TRBJ1-4 TRBV29-1 TGCAGCGTTGAAGGCAGAACTAATGAAAAACTGTTTTTT CSVEGRTNEKLFF
TRBD2 . TRBJ2-1 TRBV7-9 TGTGCCAGCAGCTTAGGGGCTAGCGGGCCCCTGGGTGAGTTCTTC CASSLGASGPLGEFF
. . TRBJ2-3 TRBV29-1 TGCAGCGGGGGCCCCTCGGATACGCAGTATTTT CSGGPSDTQYF
. few TRBJ2-7 TRBV7-2 TGTGCCAGCAGCTTAGACCCGGGTAGTCAGTACTTC CASSLDPGSQYF
TRBD2 . TRBJ2-5 TRBV10-3 TGTGCCATCAGCTCAAGGGGTGGGAGGGCCGCGAATGAGCAGTACTTC CAISSRGGRAANEQYF
. . TRBJ1-4 TRBV4-1 TGCGCCAGCAGCCTCCAGGGGTGGTCTAATGAAAAACTGTTTTTT CASSLQGWSNEKLFF
. . TRBJ2-1 TRBV6-6 TGTGCCAGCAGTTCTCAGGGGAGGTACAATGAGCAGTTCTTC CASSSQGRYNEQFF
. . TRBJ1-1 TRBV12-5 TGTGCTAGTGACCGGGGGCTGGGCACTGAAGCTTTCTTT CASDRGLGTEAFF
. few TRBJ1-2 TRBV5-4 TGTGCCAGCAGCCCTTCGGGATTCTATGGCTACACCTTC CASSPSGFYGYTF
. few TRBJ2-2 TRBV27 TGTGCCAGCAGCCCATACCAGAACACCGGGGAGCTGTTTTTT CASSPYQNTGELFF
TRBD2 . TRBJ2-2 TRBV2 TGTGCCAGCAGTGATTTAGTAGCGGGAGTGGACACCGGGGAGCTGTTTTTT CASSDLVAGVDTGELFF
TRBD2 . TRBJ2-7 TRBV7-9 TGTGCCAGCAGCTTTTCCGCAGGGAGGGTGCCTACGAGCGTCGAGCAGTACTTC CASSFSAGRVPTSVEQYF
TRBD2 few TRBJ2-7 TRBV27 TGTGCCAGCAGTTTTCCGGGACTAGCGGGACCCTACGAGCAGTACTTC CASSFPGLAGPYEQYF
. . TRBJ1-4 TRBV7-9 TGTGCCAGCAGCTTTTTCCGGGGGGGGTCTAATGAAAAACTGTTTTTT CASSFFRGGSNEKLFF
TRBD2 . TRBJ2-7 TRBV20-1 TGCAGTGCTGAGGTGGCTAGCGGGAGCTACGAGCAGTACTTC CSAEVASGSYEQYF
TRBD1 . TRBJ2-1 TRBV28 TGTGCCAGCACCCACACAGGGGGTCTTTACAATGAGCAGTTCTTC CASTHTGGLYNEQFF
TRBD1 . TRBJ2-5 TRBV7-9 TGTGCCAGCAGCTTAGCCGGGACAGGGATCCAAGAGACCCAGTACTTC CASSLAGTGIQETQYF
. few TRBJ2-6 TRBV7-8 TGTGCCAGCAGGCGGGGCGACTCTGGGGCCAACGTCCTGACTTTC CASRRGDSGANVLTF
. few TRBJ2-1 TRBV12-3/TRBV12-4 TGTGCCAGCAGCCCCTTGGGTAGGCCCACGTGGTTTTTC CASSPLGRPTWFF
. once TRBJ2-3 TRBV18 TGTGCCAGCTCACCTGGCCCAGAGCACAGATACGCGTATTTT CASSPGPEHRYAYF
. few TRBJ2-7 TRBV5-6 TGTGCCAGCAGCCTGGGACGGAACTTACCCTACGAGCAGTACTTC CASSLGRNLPYEQYF
. . TRBJ2-3 TRBV3-1 TGTGCCAGCAGCACCCGGGTCCGCGGATACGCGTATTTT CASSTRVRGYAYF
. few TRBJ2-7 TRBV4-2 TGTGCCAGCAGCCAAGATATTTCCAGCGAGCAGTACTTC CASSQDISSEQYF
TRBD1 few TRBJ2-7 TRBV3-1 TGTGCCAGCAGCCGACCAGGGACAGGACTTTCCTACGAGCAGTACTTC CASSRPGTGLSYEQYF
. . TRBJ2-5 TRBV19 TGTGCCAGTAGTATCGGCAGCACAGAGACCCAGTACTTC CASSIGSTETQYF
TRBD1 few TRBJ2-3 TRBV6-5 TGTGCCAGCAGTTACTCCGGACAGGGCGATACGCAGTATTTT CASSYSGQGDTQYF
. few TRBJ2-7 TRBV7-2 TGTGCCAGCAGTTTACAGGGAAGCACCTACGAGCAGTACTTC CASSLQGSTYEQYF
. . TRBJ2-6 TRBV9 TGTGCCAGCAGCGTAAATCCGGCTATTTCCTCTGGGGCCAACGTCCTGACTTTC CASSVNPAISSGANVLTF
. . TRBJ1-1 TRBV7-2 TGTGCCAGCAGTCGAGAACAGGGGAACACTGAAGCTTTCTTT CASSREQGNTEAFF
TRBD2 . TRBJ2-1 TRBV5-1 TGCGCCAGCAGCCGGGCTAGCGGGAGTTGGAATGAGCAGTTCTTC CASSRASGSWNEQFF
. . TRBJ2-3 TRBV2 TGTGCCAGCAGAGACGGGAGAAGCACAGATACGCAGTATTTT CASRDGRSTDTQYF
. . TRBJ2-3 TRBV7-9 TGTGCCAGCAGCCCTGCAACCCCTACGCAGTATTTT CASSPATPTQYF
. . TRBJ2-5 TRBV18 TGTGCCAGCTCACCACCATCGCTAGCGGAGACCCAGTACTTC CASSPPSLAETQYF
TRBD1 . TRBJ1-2 TRBV7-3 TGTGCCAGCAGCTTACTGGACAGGGTTAGCGGCTACACCTTC CASSLLDRVSGYTF
. few TRBJ2-5 TRBV20-1 TGCAGTGCTAGAGGGACTACGAAAGAGACCCAGTACTTC CSARGTTKETQYF
. few TRBJ1-2 TRBV20-1 TGCAGTGCCTTCAAGGTGGGGACGGGCTATGGCTACACCTTC CSAFKVGTGYGYTF
. . TRBJ1-1 TRBV3-1 TGTGCCAGCAGCCAAAAATCATCCACTGAAGCTTTCTTT CASSQKSSTEAFF
TRBD1 . TRBJ1-2 TRBV7-2 TGTGCCAGCACCTCTGGGACAGGGGGAAACTATGGCTACACCTTC CASTSGTGGNYGYTF